A single T cell receptor beta chain is shown here with its context. This clonotype showed up many times. Its cognate antigen has yet to be identified. Base qualities are missing; no much larger clone stands one base away. The library was made by PCR. Sequencing used an Illumina HiSeq 2500. TCR libraries were prepared with molecular barcoding, using unique molecular identifiers to normalize TCRbeta repertoire quantification. TCRdb handled the public reads itself, with Q25 trimming in fastp and clone calling in MiXCR, and kept productive beta chains. When rows share a CDR3 protein, they turn into one entry using the most common DNA and genes. A total of about 980,000 distinct CDR3 sequences appear in this sample, about 29% of them only once. The ten largest clones represent roughly 31% of the sample. The data stem from a study of T-cell reconstitution after alpha-beta-depleted transplantation in children (dated by TCRdb to the mid-2010s). Background for the entire study: Using TCR repertoire profiling, the study quantitatively followed how T-cell immune reconstitution unfolded in children after TCRalphabeta/CD19-depleted allogeneic hematopoietic cell transplantation.

The sample's treatment or condition label, decoded: allogeneic hematopoietic cell transplantation with graft depleted of TCRalphabeta T cells and CD19 B cells. The children who served as transplant recipients had been given grafts of TCRalphabeta/CD19-depleted allogeneic hematopoietic cells. The CDR3 goes from the cysteine to the phenylalanine over 15 residues. The CDR3 DNA has 45 bases and is translated from base 1. The junction shows trimming of 4 bases on V and 4 bases on J, plus 16 bases between the germline ends. From the germline V gene, CDR1 is MGHRA and CDR2 is YSYEKL. Overall study outcomes, separate from this receptor: Over the following months the frequencies of hyperexpanded clones went down, and after one year T-cell counts and TCRbeta diversity were mostly credited to newly produced T cells. The high TCRbeta diversity at day 60 in some patients was ascribed to recipient T cells and intrathymic progenitors that had survived conditioning. About two months after transplant, the apparently early recovery of alphabetaT-cell counts reportedly depended on just several hundred clones that had expanded rapidly and came from non-depleted graft cells.

Recombination joined TRBV4-1 with TRBJ2-5, with the D call perhaps TRBD1 or TRBD2, each one matching 5 bases. The receptor was isolated from a boy under three years old who had a stem cell transplant for SCID, so the T cells may come from the graft donor. The source was PBMCs, mostly from graft donor cells, collected 360 days after TCRalphabeta/CD19-depleted stem cell transplant. The CDR3 protein: CASSPKRGVGETQYF. The DNA sequence is given as TGCGCCAGCAGCCCCAAAAGGGGAGTGGGAGAGACCCAGTACTTC.